Presented here are 10 T cell receptor beta chains from one specimen sequenced in a study of cytomegalovirus exposure and HLA in healthy donors (dated by TCRdb to about 2017). Preparation of the library involved the immunoSEQ multiplex PCR assay. A mixture of 60 forward primers for TCR Vbeta segments and 13 reverse primers for TCR Jbeta segments was used in the multiplex PCR. TCRdb holds this immuneACCESS table with in-frame rearrangements only. Some clones are missing; in checked studies, unresolved V genes explain under half, and the rest has no known cause. The sample records about 93,000 clones, roughly 67% of which are singletons. Of the sample, over 5% is held by the ten largest clones. Sequencing was done on a sample of PBMCs. These receptors all stem from a boy between 5 and 17 years old in good health and CMV-seropositive.

This sequence joins TRBV10-1 and TRBJ2-3; tentatively, D is TRBD2 (7 bases). Trimming left V 2 bases short and J 1 base short, with 10 bases between. Per the germline V gene, CDR1 is WNHNN and CDR2 is SYGVQD (reference sequence). The CDR3 loop spans 15 amino acids. This CDR3 reads CASSERGARTDTQYF. CDR3 coding DNA: TGCGCCAGCAGTGAGCGGGGGGCGCGCACAGATACGCAGTATTTT.

The gene calls are TRBV6-5 and TRBJ2-5, with 8 bases that match TRBD2. CDR1 and CDR2 (germline): MNHEY, SVGAGI. This CDR3 has 14 residues. The trim removed 5 bases at V and 4 bases at J, leaving 6 bases unmatched. CDR3 sequence: CASSKRTSRETQYF. The CDR3 DNA is TGTGCCAGCAGTAAAAGGACTAGCCGAGAGACCCAGTACTTC.

This chain links TRBV9 with TRBJ2-7; 7 bases are a match to TRBD2. The CDR3 consists of 14 residues. CDR1 and CDR2 (germline): SGDLS, YYNGEE. The ends lost 2 bases at V and 5 bases at J; junction bases unmatched: 7. The CDR3 DNA follows: TGTGCCAGCAGCGTCGCCGGGACTATTAACGAGCAGTACTTC. Protein: CASSVAGTINEQYF. The variable domain in full, with the rest retrieved from reference TRBV9 and TRBJ2-7, is DSGVTQTPKHLITATGQRVTLRCSPRSGDLSVYWYQQSLDQGLQFLIQYYNGEERAKGNILERFSAQQFPDLHSELNLSSLELGDSALYFCASSVAGTINEQYFGPGTRLTVT.

This clone has a single count. The J gene is TRBJ2-2, the V gene TRBV4-2; 9 bases line up with TRBD2. The CDR3 consists of 15 residues. Looked up from germline, CDR1 is LGHNA and CDR2 is YNFKEQ. Germline trimming cut 1 base from V and 4 bases from J; bases unmatched to any gene: 1. The CDR3: CASSQALAGTGELFF. CDR3 in DNA: TGTGCCAGCAGCCAAGCACTAGCGGGCACCGGGGAGCTGTTTTTT.

The chain carries TRBV2 and TRBJ2-7; the match to TRBD2 covers 7 bases. The junction had 8 bases not matched to a gene; V was cut back by 6 bases and J by 3 bases. CDR3 size: 14 residues. The germline CDR1 and CDR2 sequences are SNHLY and FYNNEI. CDR3 nucleotide sequence: TGTGCCAGCAGGAACTCCGGACTAGTCTACGAGCAGTACTTC. This sequence encodes CASRNSGLVYEQYF.

V and J are TRBV6-1 and TRBJ2-2; 12 nucleotides align to TRBD2. V was clipped by 4 bases and J by 4 bases; unmatched bases: 1. The CDR3 is 15 residues long. Germline V gene lookup returns CDR1 MNHNS and CDR2 SASEGT. In nucleotides, the CDR3 is TGTGCCAGCAGTGTGACTAGCGGGGGCACCGGGGAGCTGTTTTTT. It is translated as CASSVTSGGTGELFF.

This clone was counted only a few times. The chain is built from TRBV19 and TRBJ1-5; 7 nucleotides line up with TRBD1. The CDR3 consists of 16 residues. Germline CDR1 reads LNHDA; CDR2 reads SQIVND (reference sequence). V lost 8 bases and J lost 2; bases outside the gene matches: 12. The CDR3 region has the DNA TGTGCCAGTTTAAACAACAGGGGTGTGGGCAATCAGCCCCAGCATTTT. It specifies CASLNNRGVGNQPQHF.

The CDR3 DNA reads as TGTGCCATCAGTGATAAAGGGGGCGCCGATGAAGCTTTCTTT. Residues: CAISDKGGADEAFF. This chain joins TRBV10-3 and TRBJ1-1, with 7 nucleotides matching TRBD1. There are 14 residues in the CDR3. Trimming took 3 bases from V and 7 from J; bases not matched to a gene: 8. CDR1 and CDR2 from the germline V gene are ENHRY and SYGVKD.

This clone was detected once. In DNA form, the CDR3 reads TGTGCCAGCAGCTCGGGGACACCTAACAGGCAGTACTTC. Its translation is CASSSGTPNRQYF. The V call is TRBV7-9, the J call TRBJ2-7; TRBD1 might be the D (6 bases). Trimming shortened V by 4 bases and J by 9 bases, and 16 bases separated the two germline ends. The CDR3 runs 13 residues. In germline, CDR1 is SEHNR, CDR2 FQNEAQ (reference sequence).

The genes are TRBV19 and TRBJ1-1; D is perhaps TRBD1 (5 bases). Germline CDR1 is LNHDA and CDR2 is SQIVND (reference sequence). The CDR3 extends over 14 amino acids. Trimming removed 0 bases at V and 1 base at J, with 6 bases between. CDR3 coding DNA: TGTGCCAGTAGTATAGAAGACAGGAACACTGAAGCTTTCTTT. Amino acids: CASSIEDRNTEAFF. Full variable domain (rest looked up from reference TRBV19 and TRBJ1-1): DGGITQSPKYLFRKEGQNVTLSCEQNLNHDAMYWYRQDPGQGLRLIYYSQIVNDFQKGDIAEGYSVSREKKESFPLTVTSAQKNPTAFYLCASSIEDRNTEAFFGQGTRLTVV.